These 5 T cell receptor beta chains were all obtained from the same sample, sequenced in a study of T cell repertoires in cytomegalovirus infection (dated by TCRdb to between 2019 and 2020). For these receptors, no antigen is known. The run used an Illumina HiSeq 1500. Through fastp at Q25 and MiXCR, TCRdb rebuilt clones from the public reads, retaining in-frame beta chains. A single entry per CDR3 protein holds the most common genes and DNA from its merged rows. For this sample there are fewer than 1,000,000 distinct CDR3 sequences; roughly 31% appear just once. The ten largest make up over 12% of the sample. The treatment or condition label of this sample denotes: in vitro stimulation with specific CMV peptide epitopes to enrich CMV-specific T cells. The specimen comprised cultured CD8+ T cells from PBMCs, sampled from culture after CMV antigen stimulation. The receptors shown here come from a human donor in good health (CMV status not recorded). Some clones in this sample may be carry-over from other donors' samples.

This chain uses TRBV2 with TRBJ2-7, with TRBD1 matching over 8 bases. From germline, CDR1 is SNHLY and CDR2 FYNNEI. Unmatched junction bases numbered 6, after V lost 6 bases and J lost 2 bases. The CDR3 consists of 14 residues. The CDR3 sequence: CASREDRDAYEQYF. The CDR3 coding sequence is TGTGCCAGCAGGGAGGACAGGGACGCCTACGAGCAGTACTTC.

There are many counts of this clonotype. The chain combines TRBV7-8 with TRBJ2-1, with D possibly being TRBD2 (6 bases). The CDR3 loop spans 16 amino acids. Germline CDR1 SGHVS, CDR2 FQNEAQ. Trimming removed 1 base at V and 0 bases at J, with 10 bases between. Here the CDR3 DNA reads TGTGCCAGCAGCTTAGTTGGTAGCGGCTCCTACAATGAGCAGTTCTTC. Its translation is CASSLVGSGSYNEQFF.

The chain combines TRBV9 with TRBJ1-2; 10 nucleotides line up with TRBD1. This CDR3 has 18 amino acids. CDR1 and CDR2 from the germline V gene are SGDLS and YYNGEE. J was trimmed by 4 bases and V by 2 bases; bases with no gene match: 14. The CDR3, as DNA: TGTGCCAGCAGCGTCTCAGAACGGGACAGGGGTTTAGGCTATGGCTACACCTTC. Translation: CASSVSERDRGLGYGYTF.

The chain recombines TRBV25-1 with TRBJ2-7; TRBD1 matches 10 bases. The CDR3 totals 15 residues. V trimming: 5 bases; J trimming: 6 bases; junction bases outside the gene matches: 10. Germline CDR1 MGHDK, CDR2 SYGVNS. The CDR3: CASSPIRDRGREQYF. In DNA form, the CDR3 reads TGTGCCAGCAGTCCTATCCGGGACAGGGGACGCGAGCAGTACTTC.

This rearrangement joins TRBV28 to TRBJ1-3; weak D call: TRBD1 (5 bases). The ends were cut back, 2 bases at V and 1 base at J, with 9 bases in the middle. The CDR3 spans 15 residues. The germline V gene has CDR1 MDHEN and CDR2 SYDVKM. The CDR3 is CASSLNAGSGNTIYF. In DNA form, the CDR3 reads TGTGCCAGCAGTTTAAATGCAGGGTCTGGAAACACCATATATTTT.